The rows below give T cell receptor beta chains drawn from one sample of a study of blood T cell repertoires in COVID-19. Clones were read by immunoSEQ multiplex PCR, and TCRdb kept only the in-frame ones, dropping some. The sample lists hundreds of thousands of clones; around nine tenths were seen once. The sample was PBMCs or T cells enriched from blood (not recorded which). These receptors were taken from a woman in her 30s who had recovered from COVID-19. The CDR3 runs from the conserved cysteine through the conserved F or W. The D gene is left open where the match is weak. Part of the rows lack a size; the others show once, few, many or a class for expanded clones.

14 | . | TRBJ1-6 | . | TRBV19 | TGTGCCAGTAGTATGGCGGGTTTTAATTCACCCCTCCACTTT | CASSMAGFNSPLHF
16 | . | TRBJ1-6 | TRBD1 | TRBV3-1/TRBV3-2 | TGTGCCAGCACGGCGAGACAGGGCATGAATAATTCACCCCTCCACTTT | CASTARQGMNNSPLHF
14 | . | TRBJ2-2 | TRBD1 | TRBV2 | TGTGCCAGCAGTTCAGACAGGGGTACCGGGGAGCTGTTTTTT | CASSSDRGTGELFF
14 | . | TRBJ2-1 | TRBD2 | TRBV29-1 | TGCAGCGTTGATGCGGGAGGGATGAAAAATGAGCAGTTCTTC | CSVDAGGMKNEQFF
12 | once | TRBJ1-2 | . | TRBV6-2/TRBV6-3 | TGTGCCAGCAGTTACGCCAGCTATGGCTACACCTTC | CASSYASYGYTF
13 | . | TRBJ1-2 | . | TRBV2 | TGTGCCAGCAGTGAAGGGGGCACCTATGGCTACACCTTC | CASSEGGTYGYTF
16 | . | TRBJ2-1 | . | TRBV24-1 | TGTGCCACCTCGGCGAGAACGGGAAGGAGACACAATGAGCAGTTCTTC | CATSARTGRRHNEQFF
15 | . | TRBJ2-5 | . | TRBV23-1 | TGCGCCAGCAGTCAAGCTCCGGGGGATGAAGAGACCCAGTACTTC | CASSQAPGDEETQYF
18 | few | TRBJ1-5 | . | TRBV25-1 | TGTGCCAGCAGTGATGATCTCAGGACAGCCTTTAGCAATCAGCCCCAGCATTTT | CASSDDLRTAFSNQPQHF
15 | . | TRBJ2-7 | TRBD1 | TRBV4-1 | TGCGCCAGCAGCCAAATCGGGACAGGGGCCTACGAGCAGTACTTC | CASSQIGTGAYEQYF
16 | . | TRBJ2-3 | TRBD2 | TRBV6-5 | TGTGCCAGCAGCTACCAGGCCGGCGGGAGCCCAGATACGCAGTATTTT | CASSYQAGGSPDTQYF
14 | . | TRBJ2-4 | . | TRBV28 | TGTGCCAGCAGACCCGGACAGGGAGGGAACATTCAGTACTTC | CASRPGQGGNIQYF
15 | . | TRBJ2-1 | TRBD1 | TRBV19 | TGTGCCAGTAGTCCACAAAGGGACAGGGGGAGTGAGCAGTTCTTC | CASSPQRDRGSEQFF
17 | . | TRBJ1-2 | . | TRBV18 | TGTGCCAGCTCGACGGCCCCGGGACATGAAAATTCCGATGGCTACACCTTC | CASSTAPGHENSDGYTF
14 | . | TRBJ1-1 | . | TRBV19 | TGTGCCAGTAGTATTGGGACTCTGAACACTGAAGCTTTCTTT | CASSIGTLNTEAFF
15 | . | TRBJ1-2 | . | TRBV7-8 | TGTGCCAGCAGCTTAGAGGTAGCCCTTAACTATGGCTACACCTTC | CASSLEVALNYGYTF
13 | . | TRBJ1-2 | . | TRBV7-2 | TGTGCCAGCAGCTACGGGACAAACTATGGCTACACCTTC | CASSYGTNYGYTF
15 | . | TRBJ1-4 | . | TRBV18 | TGTGCCAGCTCACCACCGGGGGGGCCTAATGAAAAACTGTTTTTT | CASSPPGGPNEKLFF
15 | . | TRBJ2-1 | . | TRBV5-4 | TGTGCCAGCAGCTTGGTAAGCGGAGCGACGGATGAGCAGTTCTTC | CASSLVSGATDEQFF
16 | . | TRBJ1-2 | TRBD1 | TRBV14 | TGTGCCAGCAGCCAAGGCTCACCCGGGACAGCCTATGGCTACACCTTC | CASSQGSPGTAYGYTF
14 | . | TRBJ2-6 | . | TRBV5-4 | TGTGCCAGCAGCTTGGGCGCTGGGGCCAACGTCCTGACTTTC | CASSLGAGANVLTF
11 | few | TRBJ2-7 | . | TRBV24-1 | TGTGCCACCAGTGTAGGAGACGAGCAGTACTTC | CATSVGDEQYF
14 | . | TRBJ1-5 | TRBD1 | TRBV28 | TGTGCCAGCAGGCCGGGACAGCGCTTCTCGCCCCAGCATTTT | CASRPGQRFSPQHF
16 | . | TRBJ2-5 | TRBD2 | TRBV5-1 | TGCGCCAGCAGCGGGCAACTAGCGGGAGGTAGAGAGACCCAGTACTTC | CASSGQLAGGRETQYF
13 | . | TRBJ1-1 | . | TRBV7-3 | TGTGCCAGCAGCTTAATATCCGGTAAAGAAGCTTTCTTT | CASSLISGKEAFF
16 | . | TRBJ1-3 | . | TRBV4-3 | TGCGCCAGCAGCCAATCCCACGGGGTTTCCGGAAACACCATATATTTT | CASSQSHGVSGNTIYF
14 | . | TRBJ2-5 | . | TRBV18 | TGTGCCAGCTCACTTAACGCAGGGAAAGAGACCCAGTACTTC | CASSLNAGKETQYF